The clone carrying this T cell receptor (beta chain) counts as hyperexpanded. Antigen unknown. Unexposed donor CD4+ T cells date from 2011-2018, before the COVID-19 pandemic. After about 10 days of culture, CD4+ T cells were isolated. The CDR3 sequence is 13 residues long. Trimming left V 4 bases short and J 7 bases short, with 14 bases between. Generated by immunoSEQ multiplex PCR, the TCRdb table keeps only in-frame clones and is missing some. The table lists 20,000 or so clones, around 81% of them singletons. This record comes from a study of CD4 T cells in relation to SARS-CoV-2 and coronaviruses. About the research overall: No peptide or an HIV-1 Nef peptide pool served as negative control.

Input material: CD4+ T cells from PBMCs, cultured in vitro. This sequence joins TRBV12-3 or TRBV12-4 and TRBJ2-7, with D possibly being TRBD2 (5 bases). The TCR sequence derives from a human donor in good health. This chain's CDR3 is CASSYSALLEQYF. Written as DNA, the CDR3 is TGTGCCAGCAGTTATAGCGCTTTGTTAGAGCAGTACTTC.